A single sample is the source of the 21 T cell receptor beta chains below, sequenced in a study of T cell repertoires in breast cancer. Unpaired genes were suppressed by blocking oligonucleotides during a second nested PCR. TCRdb independently ran MiXCR on the emulsion pairing reads; one entry per CDR3 protein. The table includes some 460 distinct CDR3 sequences, 50% detected once. Primers covering all TCR V genes were used in emulsion RT-PCR on CD8+ T cells. Sequenced: CD8+ T cells. These receptors all come from a pool of human donors with breast cancer or a healthy control (not recorded which).

This clonotype was observed a handful of times. The junction differs from germline at one of its ends, possibly a read error. V usage is TRBV7-2 and J usage is TRBJ2-3; possibly TRBD2 for D (6 bases). The CDR3 is 13 residues long. Germline V gene lookup returns CDR1 SGHTA and CDR2 FQGNSA. The CDR3 nucleotides read TGTGCCAGCAGCCCCCCGCCGGGAGATACGCAGTACTTT. Amino acids: CASSPPPGDTQYF.

The V and J genes are TRBV7-4 and TRBJ1-5; D may be TRBD1 (6 bases). Germline V lookup: CDR1 SGHVT, CDR2 SQSDAQ. This CDR3 is built from 15 residues. Trimming removed 5 bases from V and 8 bases from J, with 19 bases in between. The CDR3, as DNA: TGTGCCAGCAGCCCCCTGACAGGTTCAGGGAAGCCCCAGCATTTT. Amino acid sequence: CASSPLTGSGKPQHF. The whole variable domain, remainder taken from reference TRBV7-4 and TRBJ1-5, is GAGVSQSPRYKVAKRGRDVALRCDSISGHVTLYWYRQTLGQGSEVLTYSQSDAQRDKSGRPSGRFSAERPERSVSTLKIQRTEQGDSAVYLCASSPLTGSGKPQHFGDGTRLSIL.

This clonotype counts as large. Here the CDR3 reads CASSLGGLGGELFF. CDR3 bases: TGTGCCAGCAGTTTAGGAGGGCTTGGCGGGGAGCTGTTTTTT. This chain links TRBV28 with TRBJ2-2; possibly TRBD2 for D (6 bases). Trimming stripped 2 bases from V and 7 bases from J, with 11 bases between. The length of the CDR3 is 14 residues. Germline loops: CDR1 MDHEN, CDR2 SYDVKM.

As to this clonotype: Relative to the germline gene, one junction end is altered; a read error may explain this. The chain has TRBV6-1 and TRBJ2-5, with D possibly being TRBD2 (6 bases). The CDR3 consists of 14 residues. CDR1 and CDR2 (germline): MNHNS, SASEGT. The CDR3: CASGPLATKETQYF. The CDR3 DNA reads as TGTGCCAGCGGGCCTCTAGCGACCAAAGAGACTCAGTACTTC.

The chain links TRBV7-2 to TRBJ2-3; D ambiguous. Germline assignment: CDR1 SGHTA and CDR2 FQGNSA. This CDR3 comprises 13 residues. Trimming removed 8 bases at V and 5 bases at J, with 14 bases between. The CDR3 DNA reads TGTGCCAGCCGCCCACCGTCGGGAGATACGCAGTATTTT. Translated, it gives CASRPPSGDTQYF.

The rearrangement uses TRBV7-3 and TRBJ1-1; no definite D call. V lost 4 bases and J 7 bases, leaving 13 bases between the germline ends. CDR3 size: 13 residues. Germline V gene data show CDR1 as SGHTA and CDR2 as FQGTGA. The CDR3 DNA is TGTGCCAGCAGCTCAACCAGGAAAAATGAAGCTTTCTTT. It yields the protein CASSSTRKNEAFF.

This clonotype was counted a few times. Its ends do not fully match the called genes, so a read error is possible. V gene TRBV6-6 combines with J gene TRBJ2-5; a possible D gene is TRBD2 (6 bases). Germline CDR1 is MNHNY and CDR2 is SVGAGI (reference sequence). The CDR3 loop spans 12 amino acids. CDR3 sequence reads: CASRYSEGPEDF. The DNA of the CDR3 is TGTGCCAGCAGGTACTCGGAGGGCCCCGAGGACTTC.

For the CDR3, the DNA is TGTGCCAGCAGCCTTGGAACGATCAATGAGCAGTTCTTC. Translating gives CASSLGTINEQFF. The V and J genes are TRBV7-2 and TRBJ2-1; no firm D call. CDR1 and CDR2 (germline): SGHTA, FQGNSA. The CDR3 is 13 residues long. Trimming removed 5 bases at V and 6 bases at J, with 11 bases between.

This clonotype counts as medium-sized. At one end, the junction sequence differs from germline, possibly due to a read error. The V gene is TRBV4-1, the J gene TRBJ2-1; a weak D match, TRBD2 (5 bases). This CDR3 region has 14 residues. Germline-derived CDR1 and CDR2 are MGHRA and YSYEKL. The CDR3 region is CASSQRTLLDEQFF. Here the CDR3 DNA reads TGTGCCAGCAGCCAACGGACTCTACTGGATGAGCAGTTCTTT.

Only a few counts were recorded for this clonotype. The genes are TRBV12-3 or TRBV12-4 and TRBJ1-3, with D hard to call. The V end lost 11 bases, the J end lost 0 bases, and 8 bases lay between the germline ends. There are 12 residues in the CDR3. The CDR3 DNA reads TGTGCCTGCGAGAGCTCTGGAAACACCATATATTTT. Its translation is CACESSGNTIYF.

This clonotype is classed as medium-sized. For the CDR3, the DNA is TGTGCCAGCAGCTTGCCGGGACTAGCAGGCGAGCAGTACTTC. Protein product: CASSLPGLAGEQYF. The rearrangement uses TRBV7-6 and TRBJ2-7; 9 bases fit TRBD2. V lost 3 bases and J lost 6; bases outside the gene matches: 6. The CDR3 is 14 amino acids. CDR1 SGHVS and CDR2 FNYEAQ come from the germline V gene.

Turning to this clonotype: Mismatch with germline at one junction end may stem from a read error. V usage is TRBV7-2 and J usage is TRBJ2-3; no clear D gene. Germline-derived CDR1 and CDR2 are SGHTA and FQGNSA. The CDR3 totals 13 residues. The CDR3 DNA reads as TGTGCCCGCAGCCCCCCGTCGAGAGATACGCAGTATTTT. It yields the protein CARSPPSRDTQYF.

Concerning this clonotype: A read error is likely, as this CDR3 ends without the conserved phenylalanine or tryptophan. This chain links TRBV28 with TRBJ2-7, with D possibly matching TRBD1 (5 bases). Germline-derived CDR1 and CDR2 are MDHEN and SYDVKM. The CDR3 contains 15 residues. The CDR3 region has the DNA TGTTCCAGCAGCTTCGCCATGGACATCTCCTACGAGCAGTACCTC. It is translated as CSSSFAMDISYEQYL.

By proportion, this clonotype is medium-sized. V is TRBV7-9 and J is TRBJ2-2; D unclear. V was clipped by 5 bases and J by 0 bases, with 7 bases between them. The CDR3 extends over 14 amino acids. Germline CDR1 reads SEHNR; CDR2 reads FQNEAQ (reference sequence). CDR3 region: CASSPRANTGELFF. CDR3 DNA: TGTGCCAGCAGCCCACGGGCGAACACCGGGGAGCTGTTTTTT.

This clonotype was found once. The chain uses TRBV6-1 and TRBJ2-7; D remains ambiguous. Trimming took off 11 bases at V and 2 bases at J, with 19 bases between the two ends. The CDR3 consists of 14 residues. Germline V lookup: CDR1 MNHNS, CDR2 SASEGT. The CDR3 here is CARPRALPPYEQYF. DNA of the CDR3: TGTGCCCGCCCCCGGGCTCTCCCCCCCTACGAGCAGTACTTC.

As regards this clonotype: One end of the junction varies from germline; a read error may be responsible. CDR3 region: CASSGGGQSQHF. CDR3 in DNA: TGTGCCAGCAGCGGGGGTGGTCAGTCCCAGCATTTT. The V gene is TRBV5-6, the J gene TRBJ1-5; a possible D gene is TRBD1 (5 bases). Germline-derived CDR1 and CDR2 are SGHDT and YYEEEE. The CDR3 consists of 12 residues.

The rearrangement links TRBV7-2 to TRBJ1-1; 7 nucleotides align to TRBD1. J gave up 4 bases and V 4 bases, and 12 bases lay outside the gene matches. The CDR3 has 16 residues. Germline-derived CDR1 and CDR2 are SGHTA and FQGNSA. The CDR3 reads CASSWVGGAGGTEAFF. CDR3 DNA: TGTGCCAGCAGCTGGGTAGGGGGCGCCGGGGGCACTGAAGCTTTCTTT. Supplemented by reference TRBV7-2 and TRBJ1-1, the full variable domain reads GAGVSQSPSNKVTEKGKDVELRCDPISGHTALYWYRQSLGQGLEFLIYFQGNSAPDKSGLPSDRFSAERTGGSVSTLTIQRTQQEDSAVYLCASSWVGGAGGTEAFFGQGTRLTVV.

This chain joins TRBV7-2 and TRBJ2-7, with D possibly being TRBD1 (6 bases). V gave up 0 bases and J gave up 4 bases, with 7 bases separating them. The length of the CDR3 is 13 residues. In germline, CDR1 is SGHTA, CDR2 FQGNSA. The CDR3 bases are TGTGCCAGCAGCTTAGCGGGACAATACGAGCAGTACTTC. Residues: CASSLAGQYEQYF.

On this clonotype itself: Sequence at one end of the junction differs from germline and may be a read error. The V and J genes are TRBV19 and TRBJ2-4, with D unresolved. This CDR3 comprises 16 residues. Looked up from germline, CDR1 is LNHDA and CDR2 is SQIVND (reference sequence). For the CDR3, the DNA is TGTGCCAGTAGTATAGGTACTATGTCGGCCAAAAGCATTCAGTACTTC. Amino acids: CASSIGTMSAKSIQYF. The whole variable domain, remainder taken from reference TRBV19 and TRBJ2-4, is DGGITQSPKYLFRKEGQNVTLSCEQNLNHDAMYWYRQDPGQGLRLIYYSQIVNDFQKGDIAEGYSVSREKKESFPLTVTSAQKNPTAFYLCASSIGTMSAKSIQYFGAGTRLSVL.

As regards this clonotype: One end of the junction fails to match germline, which may point to a read error. V usage is TRBV6-1 and J usage is TRBJ2-1, with TRBD2 as a possible D gene (6 bases). This CDR3 has 14 amino acids. Germline CDR1 MNHNS, CDR2 SASEGT. The CDR3, as DNA: TGTGCCAGCAACGGGAGAGCCGTTAACAATGAGCAGTCCTTC. As protein: CASNGRAVNNEQSF.

This rearrangement joins TRBV7-9 to TRBJ2-5, with D uncertain. Germline CDR1 and CDR2: SEHNR and FQNEAQ (reference sequence). Trimming took off 4 bases at V and 5 bases at J, with 14 bases between the two ends. The length of the CDR3 is 14 residues. Here the CDR3 DNA reads TGTGCCAGCAGCTATGACTCCTCATGGGAGACCCAGTACTTC. Translated, it gives CASSYDSSWETQYF.